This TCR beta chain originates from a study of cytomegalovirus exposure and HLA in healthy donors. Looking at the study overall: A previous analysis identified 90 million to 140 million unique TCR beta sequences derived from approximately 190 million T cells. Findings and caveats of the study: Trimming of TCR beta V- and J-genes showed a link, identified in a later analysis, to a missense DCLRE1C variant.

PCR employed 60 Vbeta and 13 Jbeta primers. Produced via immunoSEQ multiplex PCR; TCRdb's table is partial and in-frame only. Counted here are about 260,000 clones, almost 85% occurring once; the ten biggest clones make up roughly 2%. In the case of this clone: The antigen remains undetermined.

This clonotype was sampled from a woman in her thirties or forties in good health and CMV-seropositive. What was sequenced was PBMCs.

CDR3 nucleotide sequence: TGTGCCAGCAGCATCAGTTCCGGGACTAGCGGGATATTATCCTACGAGCAGTACTTC. It translates to CASSISSGTSGILSYEQYF. The genes are TRBV11-1 and TRBJ2-7, with 13 bases aligning to TRBD2. Germline V gene data show CDR1 as SGHAT and CDR2 as FQDESV (reference sequence). The CDR3 length is 19 residues. After removal of 5 bases from V and 1 base from J, the junction contained 14 bases not matched to a gene.